This T cell receptor (beta chain) was observed in a study of blood T cell repertoires in COVID-19. Study summary: Specimens from acute and convalescent COVID-19 originated in the United States, Italy and Spain.

CDR1 is LGHDT, CDR2 YNNKEL, per germline (reference sequence). The CDR3 runs 14 residues. Trimming pared 0 bases from V and 6 bases from J, leaving 11 bases between. Per the original methods: Reference gene primer amplification gave estimated nucleated cell counts. Repertoires were generated with immunoSEQ multiplex PCR, while TCRdb's copy carries only in-frame clones and drops some. V and J calls and clone size are those listed in that table; D and trimming were worked out from the DNA. The sample shows approximately 240,000 clones, about 86% of them seen only once. The study recruited people aged about 18 to 95 years across 20 to 30 US areas. Participants were placed into cohorts based on the clinical history they reported.

The TCR was taken from a middle-aged woman with acute COVID-19. Input material: PBMCs or T cells enriched from blood (not recorded which). The rearrangement joins TRBV3-1 (or the pseudogene TRBV3-2) to TRBJ2-5; D may be TRBD2 (5 bases). The CDR3 DNA reads as TGTGCCAGCAGCCAAGAGGATAGCGTGAAGACCCAGTACTTC. This translates into CASSQEDSVKTQYF.